This TCR beta chain derives from a study of human T cells and chemical hapten exposure (dated by TCRdb to about 2021). At the level of the whole study: Libraries were pooled for sequencing, and per-sample TCR yields varied mainly because of small differences in library volumes within the pool. Peripheral blood TCR repertoire changes were tracked in vivo in alopecia patients during primary and secondary sensitization to the hapten diphenylcyclopropenone (DPC). For every blood RNA sample, sequencing covered both the TCR alpha and TCR beta chains. On the study overall, not on this receptor specifically: No change with DPC sensitization was found in the number of TCRs above 1 in 1000 frequency, and no evidence of global repertoire structure alterations was found. After repeated subsampling, changes were observed in the strength of the expansion versus patch-test correlation and in the threshold at which the correlation became significant.

Preparation of the library involved RACE. The instrument given in TCRdb is NextSeq 500. Library preparation attached unique molecular identifiers to individual cDNA molecules for quantitative, reproducible TCR counting. In the paper's pipeline: The median number of TCRs per sample was around 96,000, ranging from about 20,000 to 700,000. V, J and CDR3 annotation of the TCR reads was performed with the Decombinator software suite. To make PS versus PT1 abundance plots, every sample was subsampled to the same number of TCRs (28,000). Expanded TCRs were defined as absent before sensitization and observed at least eight times at the 2-week time point. TCRdb applied fastp at Q25 and MiXCR to the public reads, then kept only in-frame beta chains. For every CDR3 protein sequence, its rows merge into one entry that carries the most common genes and DNA. The V and J calls shown here were made by TCRdb, not taken from the authors' results. For this sample the table gives about 77,000 distinct CDR3 sequences, of which 8.5% to 9.5% were detected only once. The ten most abundant clones make up 1.7% of the sample.

Its CDR3 holds 13 amino acids, cysteine through phenylalanine. Just CDR3 DNA is preserved here, 39 bases in frame from base 1. V trim: 3 bases; J trim: 5 bases; unmatched bases: 1. This clonotype was seen at least ten times. It lacks a known antigen. Base qualities are missing; no much larger clone stands one base away. This sample's time point label indicates: healthy volunteer bleed at 6 weeks. Total RNA was extracted from unfractionated whole blood collected in Tempus Blood RNA tubes. As TCR sequencing controls, a handful of healthy volunteers were used, with blood taken at day 0, 2 weeks and 6 weeks.

The sequencing sample was made of whole blood. The chain was built from TRBV12-3 or TRBV12-4 and TRBJ2-3, and 8 junction bases match TRBD2. The receptor's source is a female donor in good health. Some clones in this sample may be carry-over from other donors' samples. The CDR3 here reads CASSFTSGDTQYF. The DNA reads as follows: TGTGCCAGCAGTTTTACTAGCGGAGATACGCAGTATTTT.